The 6 T cell receptor beta chains in this list originate from one sample, sequenced in a study of CD8 T cells in Susac syndrome. The RNA, 0.5 to 1 ug, was put through reverse transcription using random hexamers. Via MiXCR, TCRdb re-called the immunoSEQ multiplex PCR reads, giving one row per CDR3 protein. The sample has 71,000 or so distinct CDR3 sequences, just over 90% seen once. The sample taken for sequencing was CD4+ T cells from PBMCs. The origin of the receptors is a human donor with Susac syndrome.

This clonotype has more than one count but fewer than ten. The chain links TRBV2 to TRBJ1-2; maybe TRBD1 (5 bases). The CDR3 is 13 amino acids. CDR1 is SNHLY, CDR2 FYNNEI, per germline. The V gene lost 5 bases and the J gene lost 0 bases, with 7 bases spanning the gap. The chain's CDR3 is CASSQGSNYGYTF. CDR3 nucleotide sequence: TGTGCCAGCAGTCAGGGTTCTAACTATGGCTACACCTTC.

The J gene is TRBJ2-7, the V gene TRBV6-5; 9 bases align to TRBD1. The germline V gene has CDR1 MNHEY and CDR2 SVGAGI. The CDR3 length is 13 residues. The J segment lost 4 bases and the V segment lost 8 bases, leaving 6 bases of the junction unmatched. DNA of the CDR3: TGTGCCAGCGGGACAGGGAGTCGTTACGAGCAGTACTTC. Protein: CASGTGSRYEQYF.

The chain has TRBV5-1 and TRBJ2-5; 7 bases map to TRBD2. V was pared by 4 bases and J by 4 bases, with 10 bases of the junction left unmatched. Germline V gene data show CDR1 as SGHRS and CDR2 as YFSETQ. CDR3 length: 15 residues. The DNA for the CDR3 is TGCGCCAGCAGCACCCCCGGCGGGGGAGGAGAGACCCAGTACTTC. Protein product: CASSTPGGGGETQYF.

This clonotype has a single count. This chain uses TRBV5-4 with TRBJ2-1; D gene unclear. This CDR3 has 15 residues. Trimming cost V 1 base and J 0 bases, with 8 bases left between them. Looked up from germline, CDR1 is SGHNT and CDR2 is YYREEE (reference sequence). CDR3 loop: CASSLRRDSYNEQFF. In DNA form, the CDR3 reads TGTGCCAGCAGCTTGAGAAGGGACTCCTACAATGAGCAGTTCTTC.

J is TRBJ1-2 and V is TRBV28; D is unclear. V was clipped by 3 bases and J by 0 bases, with 11 bases between them. The CDR3 extends over 15 amino acids. Germline CDR1 reads MDHEN; CDR2 reads SYDVKM. This CDR3 reads CASSFQQRTNYGYTF. DNA for the CDR3: TGTGCCAGCAGTTTTCAGCAGAGAACTAACTATGGCTACACCTTC.

The V call is TRBV5-1, the J call TRBJ1-6; D ambiguous. Germline CDR1 reads SGHRS; CDR2 reads YFSETQ. The CDR3 covers 15 residues. Trimming stripped 0 bases from V and 5 bases from J, with 9 bases between. CDR3 loop: CASSLEGTNNSPLHF. DNA of the CDR3: TGCGCCAGCAGCTTGGAGGGCACCAATAATTCACCCCTCCACTTT.